Shown below are 3 T cell receptor beta chains from a single sample sequenced in a study of patients and donors after allogeneic stem cell transplantation. TCRdb used MiXCR to reprocess the RT-PCR reads, holding one entry per CDR3 protein. The data show approximately 170,000 distinct CDR3 sequences, approximately 24% seen once. Sequenced: blood, either unsorted or a sorted T cell fraction (not recorded which). The receptors were gathered from a human donor who was either an allogeneic HSCT recipient or a stem cell or donor lymphocyte infusion donor (not recorded which). It is not recorded whose cells these are; they may come from a transplant donor.

The V call is TRBV7-8, the J call TRBJ2-2, with D hard to call. The CDR3 totals 17 residues. Trimming shortened V by 2 bases and J by 0 bases, and 13 bases separated the two germline ends. Looked up from germline, CDR1 is SGHVS and CDR2 is FQNEAQ. This CDR3 is CASSLPDGAPNTGELFF. The CDR3 DNA sequence: TGTGCCAGCAGCTTACCGGACGGTGCACCGAACACCGGGGAGCTGTTTTTT. The entire variable domain, with the rest obtained from reference TRBV7-8 and TRBJ2-2, is as follows: GAGVSQSPRYKVAKRGQDVALRCDPISGHVSLFWYQQALGQGPEFLTYFQNEAQLDKSGLPSDRFFAERPEGSVSTLKIQRTQQEDSAVYLCASSLPDGAPNTGELFFGEGSRLTVL.

This chain connects TRBV20-1 to TRBJ1-4; D ambiguous. This CDR3 is built from 15 residues. Per the germline V gene, CDR1 is DFQATT and CDR2 is SNEGSKA (reference sequence). V lost 0 bases to trimming and J lost 1 base, with 9 bases between them. CDR3 sequence reads: CSAREKRETNEKLFF. In nucleotides, the CDR3 is TGCAGTGCTAGAGAAAAGAGGGAAACTAATGAAAAACTGTTTTTT.

This sequence joins TRBV12-3 or TRBV12-4 and TRBJ1-1, with D tentatively TRBD1 (5 bases). Trimming removed 6 bases from V and 5 bases from J, with 13 bases in between. CDR3 size: 13 residues. CDR3 loop: CASRDDSGTEAFF. DNA for the CDR3: TGTGCCAGCAGGGACGACAGCGGAACTGAAGCTTTCTTT.